The 29 T cell receptor beta chains listed next were all sequenced from one sample in a study of blood T cells in healthy people across ages. It was with a sample-barcoded 5' primer and a J-beta primer mix that a second PCR of roughly 6 to 12 cycles was run. TCRdb used MiXCR to reprocess the 5' RACE reads, holding one entry per CDR3 protein. The repertoire holds hundreds of thousands of distinct CDR3 sequences, with around 46% as singletons. Source material: blood. All receptors derive from a woman aged 60-70 years in good health.

As for this clonotype: A read error may be the cause here, since a much bigger clone is one base away. This rearrangement joins TRBV10-3 to TRBJ2-3, with TRBD1 as a possible D gene (5 bases). The CDR3 sequence is 12 residues long. The V gene's germline CDR1 is ENHRY and CDR2 SYGVKD. The V end lost 4 bases, the J end lost 5 bases, and 7 bases lay between the germline ends. DNA of the CDR3: TGTGCCATCAGTGGCAGGGAAGATACGCAGTATTTT. The encoded protein is CAISGREDTQYF.

This clonotype was counted only a few times. The genes are TRBV30 and TRBJ2-5; 9 bases agree with TRBD2. Germline V CDR1 and CDR2: GTSNPN, SVGIG (reference sequence). With 5 bases clipped from V and 4 bases from J, the junction kept 8 bases outside the gene matches. The CDR3 is 14 amino acids. CDR3 loop: CAWSSNSGGETQYF. The CDR3, as DNA: TGTGCCTGGTCCTCTAATAGCGGGGGAGAGACCCAGTACTTC.

This chain connects TRBV25-1 to TRBJ1-1, with 7 bases that match TRBD1. Germline V lookup: CDR1 MGHDK, CDR2 SYGVNS. V was pared by 8 bases and J by 4 bases, with 7 bases of the junction left unmatched. The CDR3 contains 13 residues. The CDR3 nucleotides read TGTGCCAGCGGTACGGGACAGACCACTGAAGCTTTCTTT. Translation gives CASGTGQTTEAFF.

There are a few counts of this clonotype. This sequence joins TRBV20-1 and TRBJ2-7; unclear D gene. The CDR3 runs to 13 residues. Germline-derived CDR1 and CDR2 are DFQATT and SNEGSKA (reference sequence). V was pared by 1 base and J by 3 bases, with 10 bases between. CDR3: CSARGSWIYEQYF. The CDR3 DNA sequence: TGCAGTGCTAGAGGCAGTTGGATCTACGAGCAGTACTTC.

The chain carries TRBV7-9 and TRBJ1-4; D is unclear. Germline CDR1 reads SEHNR; CDR2 reads FQNEAQ (reference sequence). The CDR3 contains 14 residues. Trimming took off 3 bases at V and 5 bases at J, with 10 bases between the two ends. The CDR3 DNA is TGTGCCAGCAGCTTGGGGAAAGCCAATGAAAAACTGTTTTTT. Protein: CASSLGKANEKLFF.

As regards this clonotype: The junction does not match germline at one end; this may be a read error. The V call is TRBV20-1, the J call TRBJ2-1; 8 nucleotides align to TRBD2. Near its end, the DNA agrees better with TRBJ2-7, so the J call may be wrong. Per the germline V gene, CDR1 is DFQATT and CDR2 is SNEGSKA (reference sequence). The CDR3 runs 15 residues. CDR3 loop: CGAPGMAGGRSEQYF. Here the CDR3 DNA reads TGCGGTGCCCCAGGAATGGCGGGGGGCCGTTCCGAGCAGTACTTC.

In this sample, this clonotype turned up a few times. Here the CDR3 reads CASTITGGGNEQFF. The CDR3 coding sequence is TGTGCCAGCACAATCACGGGGGGGGGCAATGAGCAGTTCTTC. The V and J genes are TRBV6-2 or TRBV6-3 and TRBJ2-1; 8 bases map to TRBD2. The CDR3 covers 14 residues. V shed 7 bases, J shed 6 bases, and the junction held 8 bases outside the gene matches. Germline CDR1 MNHEY, CDR2 SVGEGT.

The chain carries TRBV18 and TRBJ1-1; D unresolved. This CDR3 contains 13 residues. V was shortened by 4 bases and J by 1 base, with 7 bases between the two germline ends. CDR1 and CDR2 from the germline V gene are KGHSH and LQKENI. The CDR3 spells CASSQSANTEAFF. Written as DNA, the CDR3 is TGTGCCAGCTCACAAAGCGCGAACACTGAAGCTTTCTTT.

The rearrangement uses TRBV7-9 and TRBJ2-3; 10 bases fit TRBD2. V lost 5 bases and J lost 4; bases outside the gene matches: 6. Germline values: CDR1 SEHNR, CDR2 FQNEAQ (reference sequence). The CDR3 is 15 residues long. CDR3 amino acids: CASSPGLASSDTQYF. CDR3 nucleotides: TGTGCCAGCAGCCCGGGACTAGCGAGCTCAGATACGCAGTATTTT.

This rearrangement joins TRBV6-2 or TRBV6-3 to TRBJ2-5; no firm D call. V was pared by 5 bases and J by 4 bases, with 11 bases between. The length of the CDR3 is 13 residues. Germline V gene sequence: CDR1 MNHEY, CDR2 SVGEGT. The CDR3 nucleotides read TGTGCCAGCAGTCTCCCCGATCGAGAGACCCAGTACTTC. This translates into CASSLPDRETQYF.

This clonotype appeared a single time. A much larger clone differs by one base, so this may be a read error. V usage is TRBV4-3 and J usage is TRBJ2-4; no clear D gene. The CDR3 totals 15 residues. Trimming removed 0 bases from V and 7 bases from J, with 13 bases in between. Germline-derived CDR1 and CDR2 are LGHNA and YSLEER. CDR3 amino acids: CASSQDWEQGNIQYF. DNA of the CDR3: TGCGCCAGCAGCCAAGATTGGGAACAAGGGAACATTCAGTACTTC.

About this clonotype itself: This may arise from a read error, as a much more abundant clone is one base away. This chain's CDR3 is CASSKSGSERLEQYF. The DNA of the CDR3 is TGTGCCAGCAGCAAATCAGGCAGCGAGAGGTTAGAGCAGTACTTC. The V and J genes are TRBV21-1 and TRBJ2-5; the table gives TRBD2 as D, unverified against the DNA. TRBV21-1 is classified as a pseudogene. The length of the CDR3 is 15 residues.

This chain uses TRBV6-2 or TRBV6-3 with TRBJ1-1, with no clear D. The V end lost 1 base, the J end lost 3 bases, and 0 bases lay between the germline ends. The CDR3 spans 11 residues. Germline V gene lookup returns CDR1 MNHEY and CDR2 SVGEGT. The CDR3 coding sequence is TGTGCCAGCAGTTACTACACTGAAGCTTTCTTT. This translates into CASSYYTEAFF.

This sequence joins TRBV6-5 and TRBJ2-1, with 7 bases fitting TRBD2. The CDR3 totals 13 residues. The germline V gene encodes CDR1 MNHEY and CDR2 SVGAGI. J was trimmed by 9 bases and V by 6 bases; bases with no gene match: 8. CDR3 residues: CASRDELASEQFF. The DNA for the CDR3 is TGTGCCAGCAGAGACGAACTAGCGAGTGAGCAGTTCTTC.

This chain uses TRBV3-1 with TRBJ1-2; TRBD1 aligns across 7 bases. This CDR3 region has 16 residues. The V and J ends lost 0 bases and 7 bases, in that order; junction bases with no gene match: 11. Germline-derived CDR1 and CDR2 are LGHDT and YNNKEL (reference sequence). CDR3 in DNA: TGTGCCAGCAGCCAAGATTCCTTACAGGGGCGACGTGGCTACACCTTC. It specifies CASSQDSLQGRRGYTF. The variable domain in full, with the rest retrieved from reference TRBV3-1 and TRBJ1-2, is DTAVSQTPKYLVTQMGNDKSIKCEQNLGHDTMYWYKQDSKKFLKIMFSYNNKELIINETVPNRFSPKSPDKAHLNLHINSLELGDSAVYFCASSQDSLQGRRGYTFGSGTRLTVV.

This clonotype came up many times. The chain is built from TRBV12-3 or TRBV12-4 and TRBJ2-1; D call uncertain. Trimming stripped 4 bases from V and 5 bases from J, with 12 bases between. The CDR3 runs to 14 residues. CDR3 amino acids: CASSSPGQDNEQFF. The CDR3 bases are TGTGCCAGCAGTTCGCCCGGTCAGGACAATGAGCAGTTCTTC.

This clonotype has more than one count but fewer than ten. This rearrangement joins TRBV7-8 to TRBJ2-7, with a tentative D call TRBD2 (5 bases). The J call is in doubt because the DNA end fits TRBJ2-5 better. The CDR3 is made up of 16 amino acids. CDR1 is SGHVS and CDR2 is FQNEAQ in the germline V gene. CDR3 in DNA: TGTGCCAGCAGCCCCAGATTGGGCTTTCGGGGAGAGACCCAGTACTTC. Its translation: CASSPRLGFRGETQYF.

This chain's CDR3 is CASSQGLTDTQYF. For the CDR3, the DNA is TGTGCCAGCAGCCAGGGTCTAACAGATACGCAGTATTTT. The chain joins TRBV14 to TRBJ2-3; D not certain. The CDR3 has 13 residues. Germline CDR1 and CDR2: SGHDN and FVKESK. V lost 3 bases to trimming and J lost 3 bases, with 7 bases between them. The full variable domain, rest sourced from reference TRBV14 and TRBJ2-3, is EAGVTQFPSHSVIEKGQTVTLRCDPISGHDNLYWYRRVMGKEIKFLLHFVKESKQDESGMPNNRFLAERTGGTYSTLKVQPAELEDSGVYFCASSQGLTDTQYFGPGTRLTVL.

This clonotype turned up a few times. V gene TRBV4-3 combines with J gene TRBJ1-5, with a possible D match to TRBD1 (5 bases). V was clipped by 0 bases and J by 2 bases, with 11 bases between them. The CDR3 has 16 amino acids. Looked up from germline, CDR1 is LGHNA and CDR2 is YSLEER. The CDR3: CASSQEAGYGNQPQHF. CDR3 bases: TGCGCCAGCAGCCAAGAGGCAGGGTATGGCAATCAGCCCCAGCATTTT.

V and J are TRBV11-3 and TRBJ2-7; D is possibly TRBD2 (5 bases). This CDR3 is built from 14 residues. Germline CDR1 SGHNT, CDR2 YENEEA. The ends were cut back, 3 bases at V and 7 bases at J, with 16 bases in the middle. CDR3 coding DNA: TGTGCCAGCAGCTTCGGCGGGTCGGGCGATGAGCAGTACTTC. Translating it yields CASSFGGSGDEQYF.

This clonotype was seen ten or more times. The chain has TRBV7-3 and TRBJ2-1, with D possibly matching TRBD2 (6 bases). CDR3 length: 15 amino acids. With 5 bases removed from V and 5 bases from J, the gap between germline ends came to 16 bases. Germline-derived CDR1 and CDR2 are SGHTA and FQGTGA. Here the CDR3 DNA reads TGTGCCAGCAGCCTCACGGGGGAGAGGCACAATGAGCAGTTCTTC. Translating it yields CASSLTGERHNEQFF.

This sequence joins TRBV29-1 and TRBJ2-5; D is unclear. V was clipped by 4 bases and J by 5 bases, with 8 bases between them. In germline, CDR1 is SQVTM, CDR2 ANQGSEA. CDR3 length: 11 amino acids. The CDR3 spells CSVVNGETQYF. The CDR3 bases are TGCAGCGTTGTAAATGGGGAGACCCAGTACTTC.

This chain uses TRBV5-6 with TRBJ2-3; no reliable D call. The CDR3 totals 12 residues. V was shortened by 6 bases and J by 4 bases, with 9 bases between the two germline ends. Per germline, CDR1 SGHDT and CDR2 YYEEEE. Here the CDR3 reads CASTSLADTQYF. In DNA form, the CDR3 reads TGTGCCAGCACTTCTTTGGCAGATACGCAGTATTTT.

This clonotype was detected a few times. The chain carries TRBV24-1 and TRBJ2-3; D possibly matches TRBD1 or TRBD2 (6 bases each). The length of the CDR3 is 14 residues. The germline CDR1 and CDR2 sequences are KGHDR and SFDVKD. V was shortened by 3 bases and J by 6 bases, with 12 bases between the two germline ends. The CDR3 region has the DNA TGTGCCACCAGTGATATCGGGGGCTCCGATACGCAGTATTTT. Its protein is CATSDIGGSDTQYF.

For the CDR3, the DNA is TGTGCCAGCAGCTCCCTTGGGGGGGGAAATCAGCCCCAGCATTTT. It codes for CASSSLGGGNQPQHF. The chain recombines TRBV5-5 with TRBJ1-5, with D possibly matching TRBD1 (5 bases). CDR1 and CDR2 from the germline V gene are SGHKS and YYEKEE (reference sequence). With 3 bases removed from V and 4 bases from J, the gap between germline ends came to 14 bases. The CDR3 extends over 15 amino acids.

This clonotype was counted only a few times. The chain joins TRBV3-1 to TRBJ1-2, with 8 bases aligning to TRBD1. Per the germline V gene, CDR1 is LGHDT and CDR2 is YNNKEL (reference sequence). V lost 1 base to trimming and J lost 2 bases; unmatched junction nucleotides: 12. The CDR3 length is 18 residues. The CDR3 region has the DNA TGTGCCAGCAGCCAAGGCCCTTTTGGACAGGGAAAAAACTATGGCTACACCTTC. Encoded protein: CASSQGPFGQGKNYGYTF.

The chain carries TRBV7-9 and TRBJ2-3, with D possibly TRBD2 on 5 matching bases. CDR1 is SEHNR, CDR2 FQNEAQ, per germline (reference sequence). Trimming stripped 8 bases from V and 0 bases from J, with 18 bases between. The CDR3 extends over 16 amino acids. CDR3 nucleotide sequence: TGTGCCAGCGCCCCCCAATCGGGGTCTAGCACAGATACGCAGTATTTT. This translates into CASAPQSGSSTDTQYF. Looking up the rest from reference TRBV7-9 and TRBJ2-3 gives the full variable domain: DTGVSQNPRHKITKRGQNVTFRCDPISEHNRLYWYRQTLGQGPEFLTYFQNEAQLEKSRLLSDRFSAERPKGSFSTLEIQRTEQGDSAMYLCASAPQSGSSTDTQYFGPGTRLTVL.

This clonotype was seen a few times. The V and J genes are TRBV3-1 and TRBJ2-5; D might be TRBD2 (6 bases). The CDR3 is made up of 12 amino acids. The ends were cut back, 8 bases at V and 2 bases at J, with 9 bases in the middle. In germline, CDR1 is LGHDT, CDR2 YNNKEL (reference sequence). The CDR3 reads CASGGRQETQYF. CDR3 DNA: TGTGCCAGCGGGGGGAGACAAGAGACCCAGTACTTC.

As for this clonotype: Being one base from a much bigger clone, this may be a read error. The chain links TRBV2 to TRBJ1-2; D remains ambiguous. The CDR3 spans 13 residues. CDR1 is SNHLY and CDR2 is FYNNEI in the germline V gene. Trimming removed 4 bases at V and 6 bases at J, with 12 bases between. The CDR3 DNA is TGTGCCAGCAGTGTAGGAAGGGCGGATGGCTACACCTTC. Residues: CASSVGRADGYTF.